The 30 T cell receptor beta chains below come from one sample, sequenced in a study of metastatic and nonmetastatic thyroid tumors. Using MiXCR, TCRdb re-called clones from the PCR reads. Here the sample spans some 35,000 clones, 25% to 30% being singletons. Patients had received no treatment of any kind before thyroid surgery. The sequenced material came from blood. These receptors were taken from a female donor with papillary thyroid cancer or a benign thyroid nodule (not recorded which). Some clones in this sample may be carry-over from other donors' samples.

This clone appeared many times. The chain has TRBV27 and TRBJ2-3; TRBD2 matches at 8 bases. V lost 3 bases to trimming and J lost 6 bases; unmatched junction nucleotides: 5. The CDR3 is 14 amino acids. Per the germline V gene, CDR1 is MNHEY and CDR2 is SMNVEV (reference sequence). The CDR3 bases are TGTGCCAGCAGTTTGAGCGGGGGCGCGGATACGCAGTATTTT. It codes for CASSLSGGADTQYF.

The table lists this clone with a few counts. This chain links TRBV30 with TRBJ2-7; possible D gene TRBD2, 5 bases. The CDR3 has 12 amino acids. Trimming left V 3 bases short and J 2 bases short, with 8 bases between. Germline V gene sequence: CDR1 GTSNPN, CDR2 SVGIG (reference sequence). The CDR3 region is CAWSRGTYEQYF. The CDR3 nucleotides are TGTGCCTGGAGCCGGGGTACCTACGAGCAGTACTTC.

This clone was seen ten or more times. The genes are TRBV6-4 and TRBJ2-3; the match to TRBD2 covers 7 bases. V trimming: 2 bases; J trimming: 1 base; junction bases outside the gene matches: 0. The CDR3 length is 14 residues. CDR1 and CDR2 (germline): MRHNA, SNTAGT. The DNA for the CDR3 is TGTGCCAGCAGTGACGGGGGGGGCACAGATACGCAGTATTTT. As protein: CASSDGGGTDTQYF.

The CDR3 protein is CSARTWEAPSPYEQYF. In DNA, the CDR3 is TGCAGTGCTAGGACGTGGGAGGCGCCTAGCCCTTACGAGCAGTACTTC. The chain combines TRBV20-1 with TRBJ2-7; possible D gene TRBD2, 6 bases. CDR3 length equals 16 residues. Trimming removed 3 bases from V and 4 bases from J, with 22 bases in between. Germline loops: CDR1 DFQATT, CDR2 SNEGSKA (reference sequence).

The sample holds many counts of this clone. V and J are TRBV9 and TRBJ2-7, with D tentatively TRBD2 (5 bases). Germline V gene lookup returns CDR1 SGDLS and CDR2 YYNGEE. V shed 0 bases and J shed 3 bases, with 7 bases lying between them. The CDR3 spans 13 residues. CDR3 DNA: TGTGCCAGCAGCGTAGCAGCGGACTACGAGCAGTACTTC. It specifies CASSVAADYEQYF.

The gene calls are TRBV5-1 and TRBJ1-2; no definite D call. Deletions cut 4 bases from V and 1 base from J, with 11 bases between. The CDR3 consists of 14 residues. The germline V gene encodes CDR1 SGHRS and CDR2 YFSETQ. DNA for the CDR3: TGCGCCAGCAGCGTGGATCTGGATAACTATGGCTACACCTTC. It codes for CASSVDLDNYGYTF.

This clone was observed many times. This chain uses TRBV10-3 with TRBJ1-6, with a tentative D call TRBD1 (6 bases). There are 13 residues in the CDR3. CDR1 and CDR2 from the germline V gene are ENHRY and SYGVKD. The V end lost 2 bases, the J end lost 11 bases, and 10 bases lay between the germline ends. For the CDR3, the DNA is TGTGCCATCAGTGAGGATGACAGGCCACCCCTCCACTTT. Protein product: CAISEDDRPPLHF.

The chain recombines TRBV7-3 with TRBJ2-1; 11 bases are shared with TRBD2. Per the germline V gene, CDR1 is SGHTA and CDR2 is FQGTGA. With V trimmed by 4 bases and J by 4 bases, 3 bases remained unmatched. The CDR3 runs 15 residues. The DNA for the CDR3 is TGTGCCAGCAGCTCGGGACTAGCGGAGTACAATGAGCAGTTCTTC. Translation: CASSSGLAEYNEQFF.

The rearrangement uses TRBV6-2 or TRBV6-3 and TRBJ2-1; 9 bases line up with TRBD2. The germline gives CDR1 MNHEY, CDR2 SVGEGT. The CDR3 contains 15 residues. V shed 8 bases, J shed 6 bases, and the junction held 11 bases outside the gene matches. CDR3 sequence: CASRFTTSGINEQFF. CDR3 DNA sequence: TGTGCCAGCCGATTCACGACTAGCGGAATCAATGAGCAGTTCTTC.

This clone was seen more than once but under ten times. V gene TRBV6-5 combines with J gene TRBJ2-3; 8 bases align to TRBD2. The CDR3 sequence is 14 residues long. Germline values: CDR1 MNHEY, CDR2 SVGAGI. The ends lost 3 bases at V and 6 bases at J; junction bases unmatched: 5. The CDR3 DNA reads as TGTGCCAGCAGTTATCTGACTAGCGCTGATACGCAGTATTTT. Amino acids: CASSYLTSADTQYF.

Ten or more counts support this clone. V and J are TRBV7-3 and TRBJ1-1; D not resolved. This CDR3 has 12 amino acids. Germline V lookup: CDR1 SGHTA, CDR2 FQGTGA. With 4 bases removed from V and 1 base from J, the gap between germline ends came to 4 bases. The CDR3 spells CASSSSNTEAFF. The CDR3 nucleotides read TGTGCCAGCAGCTCCTCGAACACTGAAGCTTTCTTT.

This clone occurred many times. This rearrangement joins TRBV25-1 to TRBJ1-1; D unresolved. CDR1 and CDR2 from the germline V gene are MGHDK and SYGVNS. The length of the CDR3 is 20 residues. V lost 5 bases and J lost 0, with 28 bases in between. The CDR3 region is CASSTPPGSARLFMNTEAFF. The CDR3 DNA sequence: TGTGCCAGCAGTACCCCCCCGGGGTCAGCCAGACTCTTTATGAACACTGAAGCTTTCTTT.

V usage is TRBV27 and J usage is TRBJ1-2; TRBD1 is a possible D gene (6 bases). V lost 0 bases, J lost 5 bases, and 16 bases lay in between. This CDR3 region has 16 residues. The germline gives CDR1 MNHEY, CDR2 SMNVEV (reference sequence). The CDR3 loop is CASSLSGDGQIYGYTF. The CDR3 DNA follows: TGTGCCAGCAGTTTATCAGGAGATGGACAGATATATGGCTACACCTTC.

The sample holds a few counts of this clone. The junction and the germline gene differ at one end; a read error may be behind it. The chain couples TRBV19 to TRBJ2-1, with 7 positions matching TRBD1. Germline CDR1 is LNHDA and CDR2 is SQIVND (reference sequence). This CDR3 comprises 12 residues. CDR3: CATGQVGNEQFF. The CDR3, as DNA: TGTGCCACCGGACAGGTAGGAAATGAACAGTTCTTC.

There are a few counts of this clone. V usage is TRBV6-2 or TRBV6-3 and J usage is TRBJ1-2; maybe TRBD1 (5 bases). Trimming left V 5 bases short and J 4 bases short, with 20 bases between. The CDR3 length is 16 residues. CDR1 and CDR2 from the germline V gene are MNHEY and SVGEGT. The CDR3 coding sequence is TGTGCCAGCAGTCCGACAGTATTGGGGAAAGGCTATGGCTACACCTTC. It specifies CASSPTVLGKGYGYTF.

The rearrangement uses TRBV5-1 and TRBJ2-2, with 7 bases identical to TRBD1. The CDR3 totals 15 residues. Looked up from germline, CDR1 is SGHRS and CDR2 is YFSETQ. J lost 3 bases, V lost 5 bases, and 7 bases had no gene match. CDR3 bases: TGCGCCAGCAGGACAGGGATTGTCGACACCGGGGAGCTGTTTTTT. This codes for CASRTGIVDTGELFF.

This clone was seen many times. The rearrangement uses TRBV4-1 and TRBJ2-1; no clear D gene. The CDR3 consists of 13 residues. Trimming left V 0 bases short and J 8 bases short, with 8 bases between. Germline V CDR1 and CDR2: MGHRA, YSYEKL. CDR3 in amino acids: CASSQDPDDEQFF. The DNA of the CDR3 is TGCGCCAGCAGCCAAGATCCCGACGATGAGCAGTTCTTC.

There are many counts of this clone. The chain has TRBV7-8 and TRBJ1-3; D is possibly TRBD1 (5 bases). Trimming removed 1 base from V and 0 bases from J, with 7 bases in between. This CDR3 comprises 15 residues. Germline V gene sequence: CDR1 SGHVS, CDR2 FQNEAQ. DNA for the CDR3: TGTGCCAGCAGCTTAGAAGGGGTCTCTGGAAACACCATATATTTT. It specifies CASSLEGVSGNTIYF.

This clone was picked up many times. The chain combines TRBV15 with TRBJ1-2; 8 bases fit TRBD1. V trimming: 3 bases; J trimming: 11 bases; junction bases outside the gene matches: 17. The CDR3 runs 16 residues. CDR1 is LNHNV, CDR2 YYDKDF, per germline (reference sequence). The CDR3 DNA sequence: TGTGCCACCAGCAGTGAATCTGCCGCAGGGGGCTATGATTACACCTTC. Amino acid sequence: CATSSESAAGGYDYTF.

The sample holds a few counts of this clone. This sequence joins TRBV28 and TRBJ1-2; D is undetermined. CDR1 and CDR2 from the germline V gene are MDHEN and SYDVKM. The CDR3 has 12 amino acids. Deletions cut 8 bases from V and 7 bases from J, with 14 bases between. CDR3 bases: TGTGCCAGCGGCCTAGCGTCGGGTGGCTACACCTTC. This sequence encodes CASGLASGGYTF.

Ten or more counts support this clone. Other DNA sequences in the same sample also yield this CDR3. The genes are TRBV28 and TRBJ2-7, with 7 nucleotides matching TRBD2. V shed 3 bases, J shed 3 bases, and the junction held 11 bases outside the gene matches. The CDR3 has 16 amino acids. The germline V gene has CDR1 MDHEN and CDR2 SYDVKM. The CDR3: CASSFPERDGGYEQYF. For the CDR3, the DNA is TGTGCCAGCAGTTTTCCCGAGCGGGACGGGGGCTACGAGCAGTACTTC.

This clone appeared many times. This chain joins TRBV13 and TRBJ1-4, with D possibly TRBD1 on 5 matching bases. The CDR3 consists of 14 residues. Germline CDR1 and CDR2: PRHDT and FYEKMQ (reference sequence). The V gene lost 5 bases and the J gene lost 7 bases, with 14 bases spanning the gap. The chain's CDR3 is CASSPRAGGEKLFF. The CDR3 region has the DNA TGTGCCAGCAGCCCCCGCGCGGGGGGTGAAAAACTGTTTTTT.

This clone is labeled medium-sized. The CDR3 coding sequence is TGCGCCAGCAGCCCCGGGGGGAAGGGGTCTAACTATGGCTACACCTTC. It codes for CASSPGGKGSNYGYTF. This chain links TRBV5-1 with TRBJ1-2; TRBD1 might be the D (5 bases). The CDR3 covers 16 residues. Deletions cut 4 bases from V and 0 bases from J, with 16 bases between. Germline values: CDR1 SGHRS, CDR2 YFSETQ.

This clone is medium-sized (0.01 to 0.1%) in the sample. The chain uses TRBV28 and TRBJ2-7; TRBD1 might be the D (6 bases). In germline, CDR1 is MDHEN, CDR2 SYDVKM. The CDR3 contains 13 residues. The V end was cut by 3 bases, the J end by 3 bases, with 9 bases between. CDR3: CASSFQQGYEQYF. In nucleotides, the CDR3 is TGTGCCAGCAGTTTCCAACAGGGCTACGAGCAGTACTTC.

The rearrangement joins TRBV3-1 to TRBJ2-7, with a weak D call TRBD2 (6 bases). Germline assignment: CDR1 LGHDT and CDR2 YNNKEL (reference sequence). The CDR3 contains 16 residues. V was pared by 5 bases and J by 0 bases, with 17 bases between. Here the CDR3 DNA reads TGTGCCAGCAGCAGAATGTGGCGGGGCCTCTCCTACGAGCAGTACTTC. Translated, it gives CASSRMWRGLSYEQYF.

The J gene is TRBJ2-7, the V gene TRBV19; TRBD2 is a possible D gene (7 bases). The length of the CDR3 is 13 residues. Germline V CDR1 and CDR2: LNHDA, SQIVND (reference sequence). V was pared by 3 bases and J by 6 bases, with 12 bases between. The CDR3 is CASSIPGGREQYF. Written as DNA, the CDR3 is TGTGCCAGTAGTATTCCCGGGGGGCGCGAGCAGTACTTC.

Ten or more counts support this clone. The CDR3 protein is CASSQRQEGQTQYF. The CDR3 DNA reads TGTGCCAGCAGTCAACGACAGGAGGGGCAGACCCAGTACTTC. The J gene is TRBJ2-5, the V gene TRBV3-1; possibly TRBD1 or TRBD2 for D (6 bases each). The V gene's germline CDR1 is LGHDT and CDR2 YNNKEL (reference sequence). CDR3 length: 14 amino acids. Trimming left V 6 bases short and J 6 bases short, with 17 bases between.

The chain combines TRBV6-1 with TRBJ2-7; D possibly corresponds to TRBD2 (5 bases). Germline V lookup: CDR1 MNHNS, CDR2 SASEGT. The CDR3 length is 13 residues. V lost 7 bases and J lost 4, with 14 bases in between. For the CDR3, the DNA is TGTGCCAGCACGGGGTCGCCTAGGTACGAGCAGTACTTC. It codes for CASTGSPRYEQYF.

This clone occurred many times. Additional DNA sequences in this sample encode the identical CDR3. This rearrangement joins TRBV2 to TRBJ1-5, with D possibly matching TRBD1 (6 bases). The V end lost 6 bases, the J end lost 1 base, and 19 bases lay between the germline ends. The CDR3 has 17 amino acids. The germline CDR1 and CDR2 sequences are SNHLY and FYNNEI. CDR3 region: CASSVLGGGGSNQPQHF. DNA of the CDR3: TGTGCCAGCAGCGTCCTTGGGGGCGGGGGAAGCAATCAGCCCCAGCATTTT.

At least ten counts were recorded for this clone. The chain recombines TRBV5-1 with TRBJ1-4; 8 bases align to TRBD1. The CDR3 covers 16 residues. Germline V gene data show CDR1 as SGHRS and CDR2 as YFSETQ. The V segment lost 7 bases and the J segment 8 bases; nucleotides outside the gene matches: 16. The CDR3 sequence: CASGPGQDFRGEKLFF. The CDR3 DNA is TGCGCCAGCGGACCGGGACAGGACTTTCGCGGAGAAAAACTGTTTTTT.